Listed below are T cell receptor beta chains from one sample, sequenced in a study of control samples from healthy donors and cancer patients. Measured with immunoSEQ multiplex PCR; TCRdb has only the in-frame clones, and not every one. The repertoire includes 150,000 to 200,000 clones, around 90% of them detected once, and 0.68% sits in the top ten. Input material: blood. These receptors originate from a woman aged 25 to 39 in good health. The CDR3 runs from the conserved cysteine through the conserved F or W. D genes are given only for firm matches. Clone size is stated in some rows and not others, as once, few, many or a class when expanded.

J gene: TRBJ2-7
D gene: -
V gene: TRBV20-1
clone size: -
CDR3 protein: CSASSIVNDYRWEQYF
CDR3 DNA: TGCAGTGCTAGTAGCATCGTTAACGATTATCGCTGGGAGCAGTACTTC

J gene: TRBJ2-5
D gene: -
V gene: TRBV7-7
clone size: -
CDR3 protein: CASSLSRNSQETQYF
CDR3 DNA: TGTGCCAGCAGCTTAAGCCGAAATTCCCAAGAGACCCAGTACTTC

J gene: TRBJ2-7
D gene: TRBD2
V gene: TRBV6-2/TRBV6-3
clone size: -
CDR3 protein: CASSYSLAAPYEQYF
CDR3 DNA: TGTGCCAGCAGTTACTCTCTAGCGGCCCCCTACGAGCAGTACTTC

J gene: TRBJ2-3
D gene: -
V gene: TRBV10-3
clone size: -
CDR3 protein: CAISESAGLAEYSTDTQYF
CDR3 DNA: TGTGCCATCAGTGAGTCGGCGGGATTAGCGGAGTATAGCACAGATACGCAGTATTTT

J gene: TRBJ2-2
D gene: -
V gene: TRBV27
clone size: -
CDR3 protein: CASSSPRGQARSGELFF
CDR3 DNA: TGTGCCAGCAGTTCCCCCCGGGGTCAGGCTAGATCCGGGGAGCTGTTTTTT

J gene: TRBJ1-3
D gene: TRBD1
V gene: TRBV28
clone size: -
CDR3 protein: CASSRDRFSGNTIYF
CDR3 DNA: TGTGCCAGCAGCCGGGACAGATTTTCTGGAAACACCATATATTTT

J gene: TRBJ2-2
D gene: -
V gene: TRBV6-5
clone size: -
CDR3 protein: CASNGRNTGELFF
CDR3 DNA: TGTGCCAGCAATGGCAGGAACACCGGGGAGCTGTTTTTT

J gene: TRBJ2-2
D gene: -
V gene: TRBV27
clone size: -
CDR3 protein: CASSLIGAQAGNTGELFF
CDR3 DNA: TGTGCCAGCAGTTTAATCGGGGCCCAGGCTGGGAACACCGGGGAGCTGTTTTTT

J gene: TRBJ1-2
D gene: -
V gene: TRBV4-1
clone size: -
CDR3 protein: CASSQGLRAREEGYTF
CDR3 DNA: TGCGCCAGCAGCCAAGGGCTGAGGGCCAGGGAGGAAGGCTACACCTTC

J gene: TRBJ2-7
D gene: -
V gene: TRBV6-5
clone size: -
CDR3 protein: CASSFGKSYYEQYF
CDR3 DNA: TGTGCCAGCAGTTTCGGAAAAAGCTACTACGAGCAGTACTTC

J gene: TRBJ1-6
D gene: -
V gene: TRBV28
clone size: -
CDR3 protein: CASSAGVLVGSPLHF
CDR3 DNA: TGTGCCAGCAGTGCCGGGGTCCTCGTAGGGTCACCCCTCCACTTT

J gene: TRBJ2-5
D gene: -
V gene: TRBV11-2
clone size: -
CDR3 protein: CASSLTTTPETQYF
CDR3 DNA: TGTGCCAGCAGCTTAACAACTACCCCAGAGACCCAGTACTTC

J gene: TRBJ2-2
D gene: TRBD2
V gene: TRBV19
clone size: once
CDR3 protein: CASSILRPTSGRANTGELFF
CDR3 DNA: TGTGCCAGTAGTATTCTCCGGCCGACTAGCGGGAGGGCGAACACCGGGGAGCTGTTTTTT

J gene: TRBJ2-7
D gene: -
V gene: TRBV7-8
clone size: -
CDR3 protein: CASSLGAAVSQYF
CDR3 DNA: TGTGCCAGCAGCTTAGGGGCTGCGGTCTCCCAGTACTTC

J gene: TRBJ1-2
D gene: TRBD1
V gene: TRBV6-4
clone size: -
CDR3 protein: CASSDLRGGGYTF
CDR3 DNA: TGTGCCAGCAGTGACCTCAGGGGGGGCGGCTACACCTTC

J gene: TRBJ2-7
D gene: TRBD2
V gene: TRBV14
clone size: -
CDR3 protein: CASSQGVAGGYEQYF
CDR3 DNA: TGTGCCAGCAGTCAAGGGGTTGCGGGAGGGTACGAGCAGTACTTC

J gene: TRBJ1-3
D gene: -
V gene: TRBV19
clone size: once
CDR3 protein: CASSNGRFSSGNTIYF
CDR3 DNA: TGTGCCAGTAGTAATGGACGCTTTAGCTCTGGAAACACCATATATTTT

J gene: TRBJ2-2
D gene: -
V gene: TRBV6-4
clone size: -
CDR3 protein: CASSDGDTGELFF
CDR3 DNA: TGTGCCAGCAGTGACGGGGACACCGGGGAGCTGTTTTTT

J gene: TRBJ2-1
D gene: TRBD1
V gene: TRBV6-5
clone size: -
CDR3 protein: CASSLTGTGEQFF
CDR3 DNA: TGTGCCAGCAGCTTGACAGGGACAGGTGAGCAGTTCTTC

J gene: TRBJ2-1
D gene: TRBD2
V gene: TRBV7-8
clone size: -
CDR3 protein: CASSYPPGGPVNEQFF
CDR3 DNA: TGTGCCAGCAGCTACCCCCCGGGAGGGCCAGTCAATGAGCAGTTCTTC

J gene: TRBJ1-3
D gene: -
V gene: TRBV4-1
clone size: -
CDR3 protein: CASSQVGGNTIYF
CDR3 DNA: TGCGCCAGCAGCCAAGTCGGAGGAAACACCATATATTTT

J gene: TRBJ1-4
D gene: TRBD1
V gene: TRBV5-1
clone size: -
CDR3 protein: CASSLTGTGVINEKLFF
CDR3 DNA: TGCGCCAGCAGCTTAACCGGGACAGGGGTCATAAATGAAAAACTGTTTTTT

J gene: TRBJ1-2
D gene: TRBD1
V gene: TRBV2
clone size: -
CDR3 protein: CASTDGQGFGGYTF
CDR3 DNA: TGTGCCAGCACCGACGGACAGGGGTTTGGTGGCTACACCTTC

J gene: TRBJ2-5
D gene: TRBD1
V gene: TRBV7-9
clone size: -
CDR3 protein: CASSLAGGRGETQYF
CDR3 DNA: TGTGCCAGCAGCTTAGCAGGGGGCAGGGGAGAGACCCAGTACTTC

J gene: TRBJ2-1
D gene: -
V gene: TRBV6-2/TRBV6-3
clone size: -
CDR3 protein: CASSYFTGPYYNEQFF
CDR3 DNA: TGTGCCAGCAGTTATTTCACAGGCCCGTACTACAATGAGCAGTTCTTC

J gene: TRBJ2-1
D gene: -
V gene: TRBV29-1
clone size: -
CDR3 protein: CSVEDSPSYNEQFF
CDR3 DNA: TGCAGCGTTGAGGACAGTCCCTCCTACAATGAGCAGTTCTTC

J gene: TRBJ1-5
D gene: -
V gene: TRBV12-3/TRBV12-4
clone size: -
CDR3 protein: CASSSKTLQPQHF
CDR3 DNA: TGTGCCAGCAGTTCCAAGACATTGCAGCCCCAGCATTTT

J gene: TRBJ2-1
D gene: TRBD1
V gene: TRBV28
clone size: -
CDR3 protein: CASSFAPGGNEQFF
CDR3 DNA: TGTGCCAGCAGTTTCGCCCCAGGGGGCAATGAGCAGTTCTTC

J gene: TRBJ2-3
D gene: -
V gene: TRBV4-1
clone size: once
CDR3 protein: CASSQGPTWADTQYF
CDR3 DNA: TGCGCCAGCAGCCAAGGCCCCACATGGGCCGACACGCAGTATTTT

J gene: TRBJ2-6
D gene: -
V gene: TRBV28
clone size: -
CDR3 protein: CASSTVTLSGANVLTF
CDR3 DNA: TGTGCCAGCTCGACAGTTACCCTCTCCGGGGCCAACGTCCTGACTTTC

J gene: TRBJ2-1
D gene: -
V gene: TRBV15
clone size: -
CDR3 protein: CATSRPRWDEQFF
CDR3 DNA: TGTGCCACCAGCAGGCCTCGCTGGGATGAGCAGTTCTTC

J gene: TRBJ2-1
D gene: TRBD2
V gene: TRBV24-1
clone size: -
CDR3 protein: CATSPGLAGGPPSDEQFF
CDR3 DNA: TGTGCCACCAGTCCGGGACTAGCGGGAGGGCCGCCAAGCGATGAGCAGTTCTTC

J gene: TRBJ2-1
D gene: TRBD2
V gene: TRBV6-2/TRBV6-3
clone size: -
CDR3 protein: CASSYKREAPYNEQFF
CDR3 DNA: TGTGCCAGCAGTTACAAGCGGGAGGCACCCTACAATGAGCAGTTCTTC

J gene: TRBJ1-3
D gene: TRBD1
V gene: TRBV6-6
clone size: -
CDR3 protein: CASSRSLEQGAGNTIYF
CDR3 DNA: TGTGCCAGCAGTCGTAGTCTTGAACAGGGGGCTGGAAACACCATATATTTT

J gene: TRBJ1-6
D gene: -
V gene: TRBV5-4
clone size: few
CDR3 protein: CASSFASGHNNSPLHF
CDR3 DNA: TGTGCCAGCAGCTTTGCTTCGGGACATAATAATTCACCCCTCCACTTT

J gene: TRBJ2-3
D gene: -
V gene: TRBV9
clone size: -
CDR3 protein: CASSVGKDVDTQYF
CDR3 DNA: TGTGCCAGCAGCGTAGGGAAGGATGTGGATACGCAGTATTTT

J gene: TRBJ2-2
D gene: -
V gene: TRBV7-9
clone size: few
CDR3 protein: CASSFASGELFF
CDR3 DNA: TGTGCCAGCAGCTTTGCTAGCGGGGAGCTGTTTTTT

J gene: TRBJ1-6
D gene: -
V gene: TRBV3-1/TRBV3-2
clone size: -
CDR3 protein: CASSPRGGTNSPLHF
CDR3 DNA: TGTGCCAGCAGCCCCAGGGGAGGCACTAATTCACCCCTCCACTTT

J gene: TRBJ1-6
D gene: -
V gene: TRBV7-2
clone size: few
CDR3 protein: CASSLAGRSSYNSPLHF
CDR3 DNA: TGTGCCAGCAGCTTAGCGGGCCGGAGCTCCTATAATTCACCCCTCCACTTT

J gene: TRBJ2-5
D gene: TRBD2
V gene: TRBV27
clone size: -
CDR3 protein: CASMKTSGDHCQETQYF
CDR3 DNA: TGTGCCAGCATGAAGACTAGCGGAGACCATTGCCAAGAGACCCAGTACTTC

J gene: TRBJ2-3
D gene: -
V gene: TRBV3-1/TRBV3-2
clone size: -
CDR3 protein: CASSQETLGTQYF
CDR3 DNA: TGTGCCAGCAGCCAAGAAACTCTAGGAACGCAGTATTTT

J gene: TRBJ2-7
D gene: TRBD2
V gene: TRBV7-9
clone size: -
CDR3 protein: CASSVLGAGGPHEQYF
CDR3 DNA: TGTGCCAGCAGCGTCCTAGGCGCGGGAGGGCCCCACGAGCAGTACTTC

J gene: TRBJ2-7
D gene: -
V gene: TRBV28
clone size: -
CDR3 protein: CASSLSFYEQYF
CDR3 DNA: TGTGCCAGCAGCCTATCCTTCTACGAGCAGTACTTC

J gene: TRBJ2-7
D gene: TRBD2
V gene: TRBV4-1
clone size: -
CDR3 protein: CASSRAAGGAYEQYF
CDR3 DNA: TGCGCCAGCAGCCGGGCAGCGGGAGGGGCCTACGAGCAGTACTTC

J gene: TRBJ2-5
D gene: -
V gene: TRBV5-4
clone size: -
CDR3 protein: CASSSLPPETQYF
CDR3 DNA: TGTGCCAGCAGCTCGCTCCCTCCAGAGACCCAGTACTTC

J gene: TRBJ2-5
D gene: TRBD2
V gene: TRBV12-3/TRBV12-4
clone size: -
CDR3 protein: CASTKGGVETQYF
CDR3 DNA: TGTGCCAGCACCAAGGGAGGGGTTGAGACCCAGTACTTC

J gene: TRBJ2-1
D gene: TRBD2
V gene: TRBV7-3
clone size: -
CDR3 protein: CASSLAGGHNEQFF
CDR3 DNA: TGTGCCAGCAGCTTAGCGGGAGGGCACAATGAGCAGTTCTTC

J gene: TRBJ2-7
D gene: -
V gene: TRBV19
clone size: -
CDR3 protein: CASSMGYEQYF
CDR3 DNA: TGTGCCAGTAGTATGGGCTACGAGCAGTACTTC

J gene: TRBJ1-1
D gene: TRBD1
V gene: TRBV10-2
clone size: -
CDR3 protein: CASSGIGTAKAFF
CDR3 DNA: TGCGCCAGCAGTGGAATAGGGACAGCTAAAGCTTTCTTT

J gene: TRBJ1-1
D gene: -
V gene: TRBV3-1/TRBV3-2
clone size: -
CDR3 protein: CASSQDSLGNTEAFF
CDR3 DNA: TGTGCCAGCAGCCAAGATTCTTTAGGGAACACTGAAGCTTTCTTT

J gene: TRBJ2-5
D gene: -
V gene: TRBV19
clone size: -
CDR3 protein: CASSIGLDETQYF
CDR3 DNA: TGTGCCAGTAGTATAGGTCTCGACGAGACCCAGTACTTC

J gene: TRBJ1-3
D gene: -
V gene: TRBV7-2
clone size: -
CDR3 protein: CASSSRQTGNTIYF
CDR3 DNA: TGTGCCAGCAGCTCGAGACAGACTGGAAACACCATATATTTT

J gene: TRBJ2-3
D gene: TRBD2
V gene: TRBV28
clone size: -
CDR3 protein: CASSLREGRGFTDTQYF
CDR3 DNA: TGTGCCAGCAGTTTACGGGAGGGCCGGGGTTTCACAGATACGCAGTATTTT

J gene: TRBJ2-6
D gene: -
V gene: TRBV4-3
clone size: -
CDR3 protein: CASSQGETSSGANVLTF
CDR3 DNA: TGCGCCAGCAGCCAAGGAGAGACGAGCTCTGGGGCCAACGTCCTGACTTTC